This T cell receptor (beta chain) was captured by sequencing in a study of T cells in Graves' hyperthyroidism and ophthalmopathy. Study findings and constraints: Separating ophthalmopathy from stable hyperthyroidism was achieved by a 13 V-J model. Blood also contained most expanded thyroid clonotypes above 0.001.

This clonotype was observed a handful of times. Its antigen is unknown. Regions amplified from RNA transcripts were the TCR beta CDR3 regions. A first-round RT-PCR of the TCR CDR3 used the HTBI primer set. TCRdb ran MiXCR on the multiplex PCR reads and lists one entry per CDR3 protein. The table shows approximately 400,000 distinct CDR3 sequences, with about 18% occurring only once. V lost 0 bases, J lost 4 bases, and 19 bases lay in between. Germline assignment: CDR1 SGHRS and CDR2 YFSETQ. CDR3 length: 17 amino acids. The TCR sequence derives from a woman younger than 30 with Graves' hyperthyroidism. Sequencing used blood. The J gene is TRBJ1-2, the V gene TRBV5-1; no reliable D call. CDR3 nucleotide sequence: TGCGCCAGCAGCTTGGCCGGCTTCCCCTCGGACTTCTATGGCTACACCTTC. It translates to CASSLAGFPSDFYGYTF.